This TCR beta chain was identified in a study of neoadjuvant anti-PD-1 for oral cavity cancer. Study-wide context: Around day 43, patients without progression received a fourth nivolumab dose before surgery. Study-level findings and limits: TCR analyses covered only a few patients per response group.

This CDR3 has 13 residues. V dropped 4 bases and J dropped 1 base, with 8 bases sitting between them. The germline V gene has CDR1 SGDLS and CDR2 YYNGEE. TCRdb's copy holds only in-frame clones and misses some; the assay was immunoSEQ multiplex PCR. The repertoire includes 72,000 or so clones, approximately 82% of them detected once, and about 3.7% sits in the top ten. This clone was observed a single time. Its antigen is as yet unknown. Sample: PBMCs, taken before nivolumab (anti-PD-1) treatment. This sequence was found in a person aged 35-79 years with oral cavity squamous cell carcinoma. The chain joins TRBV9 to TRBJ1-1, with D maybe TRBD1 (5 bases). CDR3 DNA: TGTGCCAGCAGCCCAGGGACGAACACTGAAGCTTTCTTT. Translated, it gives CASSPGTNTEAFF.